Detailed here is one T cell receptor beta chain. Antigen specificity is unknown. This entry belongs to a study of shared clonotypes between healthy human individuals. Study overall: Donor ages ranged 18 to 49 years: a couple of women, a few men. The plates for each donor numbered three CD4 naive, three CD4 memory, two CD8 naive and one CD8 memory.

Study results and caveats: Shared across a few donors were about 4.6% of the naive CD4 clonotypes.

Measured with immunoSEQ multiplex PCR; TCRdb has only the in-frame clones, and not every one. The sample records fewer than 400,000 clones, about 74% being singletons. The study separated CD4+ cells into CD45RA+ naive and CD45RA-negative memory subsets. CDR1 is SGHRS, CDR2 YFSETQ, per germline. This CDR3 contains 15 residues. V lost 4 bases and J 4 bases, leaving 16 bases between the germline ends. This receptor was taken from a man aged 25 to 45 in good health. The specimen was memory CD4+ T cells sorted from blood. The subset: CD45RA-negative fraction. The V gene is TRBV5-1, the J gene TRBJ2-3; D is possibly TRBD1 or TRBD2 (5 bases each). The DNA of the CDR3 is TGCGCCAGCAGCCACAACCGAGGGGTTTCAGATACGCAGTATTTT. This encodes CASSHNRGVSDTQYF.